This TCR beta chain was sequenced for a study of blood T cells in healthy people across ages. General study points: No conclusive comparison of naive versus antigen-experienced cells was possible with unsorted PBMCs.

Germline-derived CDR1 and CDR2 are LGHNA and YNFKEQ. Trimming cost V 0 bases and J 3 bases, with 8 bases left between them. There are 15 residues in the CDR3. Comments on this clonotype: Its target is not known.

The use of a sample-barcoded 5' primer and a J-beta primer mix characterized a second PCR of about 7 to 12 cycles. TCRdb fed the 5' RACE reads into MiXCR, producing one record per CDR3 protein. The sample includes 600,000 to 800,000 distinct CDR3 sequences, around 52% of them seen just once. The chain has TRBV4-2 and TRBJ1-4; D not resolved. The sequencing input was blood. The clonotype was recovered from an elderly woman in good health. CDR3: CASSQERAANEKLFF. CDR3 DNA sequence: TGTGCCAGCAGCCAAGAACGAGCGGCTAATGAAAAACTGTTTTTT.